The 5 T cell receptor beta chains below were found in one sample sequenced in a study of blood T cell repertoires in COVID-19. TCRdb's copy holds only in-frame clones and misses some; the assay was immunoSEQ multiplex PCR. This table holds 200,000 to 250,000 clones, around 80% found once. Specimen: peripheral blood. Receptors were obtained from a man aged 50 to 60 with active or convalescent COVID-19.

The rearrangement uses TRBV9 and TRBJ2-2; 7 nucleotides align to TRBD2. The V segment lost 2 bases and the J segment 0 bases; nucleotides outside the gene matches: 7. Per the germline V gene, CDR1 is SGDLS and CDR2 is YYNGEE. The CDR3 is made up of 17 amino acids. Here the CDR3 DNA reads TGTGCCAGCAGCGTTGGCGGGGGACTACCGAACACCGGGGAGCTGTTTTTT. Translation: CASSVGGGLPNTGELFF.

This chain links TRBV11-3 with TRBJ2-2; 8 bases align to TRBD2. CDR3 size: 15 residues. Germline V gene lookup returns CDR1 SGHNT and CDR2 YENEEA. Germline trimming cut 3 bases from V and 0 bases from J; bases unmatched to any gene: 0. CDR3 DNA: TGTGCCAGCAGCTTCGGGGGGGCGAACACCGGGGAGCTGTTTTTT. This translates into CASSFGGANTGELFF.

V usage is TRBV5-8 and J usage is TRBJ2-5; 8 bases line up with TRBD2. The CDR3 extends over 15 amino acids. With V trimmed by 1 base and J by 4 bases, 6 bases remained unmatched. Germline CDR1 SGHTS, CDR2 YDEGEE. The CDR3 nucleotides are TGTGCCAGCAGCTTGTTCGGGAGGGTAGTAGAGACCCAGTACTTC. This codes for CASSLFGRVVETQYF.

The rearrangement links TRBV19 to TRBJ1-3, with TRBD1 matching over 8 bases. The V and J ends lost 11 bases and 0 bases, in that order; junction bases with no gene match: 9. The CDR3 covers 15 residues. CDR1 is LNHDA and CDR2 is SQIVND in the germline V gene (reference sequence). The CDR3 protein is CAARDRPFSGNTIYF. CDR3 bases: TGTGCCGCCCGGGACAGGCCCTTCTCTGGAAACACCATATATTTT.

The chain couples TRBV3-1 (or the pseudogene TRBV3-2) to TRBJ2-1; TRBD2 aligns across 7 bases. This CDR3 has 17 amino acids. CDR1 LGHDT and CDR2 YNNKEL come from the germline V gene (reference sequence). The V gene end was trimmed by 0 bases and the J gene end by 4 bases; junction bases not matched to a gene: 9. This CDR3 is CASSQDLEAGLYNEQFF. In nucleotides, the CDR3 is TGTGCCAGCAGCCAAGATTTGGAAGCGGGGCTTTACAATGAGCAGTTCTTC.